These 12 T cell receptor beta chains share one sample of origin, sequenced in a study of blood T cell repertoires in COVID-19. Generated by immunoSEQ multiplex PCR, the TCRdb table keeps only in-frame clones and is missing some. Here the sample spans 200,000 to 300,000 clones, just under 90% being singletons. Sequencing used PBMCs or T cells enriched from blood (not recorded which). The receptor set was obtained from a woman under 40 with acute COVID-19.

This chain links TRBV19 with TRBJ1-2, with 8 nucleotides matching TRBD1. The V gene's germline CDR1 is LNHDA and CDR2 SQIVND (reference sequence). The CDR3 has 13 residues. Germline trimming cut 5 bases from V and 4 bases from J; bases unmatched to any gene: 3. CDR3 in amino acids: CASSPGQGYGYTF. For the CDR3, the DNA is TGTGCCAGTAGTCCTGGACAGGGCTATGGCTACACCTTC.

The chain carries TRBV7-9 and TRBJ2-6; D is ambiguous. The CDR3 length is 18 residues. The V gene lost 0 bases and the J gene lost 0 bases, with 12 bases spanning the gap. Germline CDR1 SEHNR, CDR2 FQNEAQ (reference sequence). CDR3 nucleotides: TGTGCCAGCAGCTTAGCTCGTGCAGGTAACTCTGGGGCCAACGTCCTGACTTTC. This sequence encodes CASSLARAGNSGANVLTF. The variable domain in full, with the rest retrieved from reference TRBV7-9 and TRBJ2-6, is DTGVSQNPRHKITKRGQNVTFRCDPISEHNRLYWYRQTLGQGPEFLTYFQNEAQLEKSRLLSDRFSAERPKGSFSTLEIQRTEQGDSAMYLCASSLARAGNSGANVLTFGAGSRLTVL.

This chain uses TRBV6-5 with TRBJ1-2; 9 nucleotides align to TRBD1. J was trimmed by 7 bases and V by 4 bases; bases with no gene match: 10. This CDR3 is 15 amino acids long. Germline CDR1 MNHEY, CDR2 SVGAGI. CDR3 DNA: TGTGCCAGCAGTTTGCCCCCGGACAGGGGAAGTGGCTACACCTTC. Its protein product is CASSLPPDRGSGYTF.

This chain links TRBV11-2 with TRBJ2-2; possibly TRBD1 for D (5 bases). Trimming shortened V by 7 bases and J by 5 bases, and 23 bases separated the two germline ends. The germline CDR1 and CDR2 sequences are SGHAT and FQNNGV. The CDR3 totals 17 residues. The CDR3 protein is CASTNLQRGRTTGELFF. The CDR3 DNA is TGTGCCAGCACTAACCTCCAAAGGGGCAGAACTACCGGGGAGCTGTTTTTT.

The V call is TRBV5-5, the J call TRBJ1-2; D gene uncertain. Germline V lookup: CDR1 SGHKS, CDR2 YYEKEE (reference sequence). This CDR3 contains 15 residues. V was shortened by 7 bases and J by 2 bases, with 18 bases between the two germline ends. The DNA for the CDR3 is TGTGCCAGCCTACCCGCACCCAATCTCAACTATGGCTACACCTTC. It codes for CASLPAPNLNYGYTF.

A single count supports this clone. The gene calls are TRBV27 and TRBJ1-5, with D unclear. Trimming pared 3 bases from V and 9 bases from J, leaving 15 bases between. The germline CDR1 and CDR2 sequences are MNHEY and SMNVEV (reference sequence). CDR3 size: 14 residues. CDR3 sequence reads: CASSFISGERPQHF. CDR3 in DNA: TGTGCCAGCAGTTTCATAAGCGGGGAGAGGCCCCAGCATTTT.

V is TRBV28 and J is TRBJ1-2, with 9 positions matching TRBD1. Germline V CDR1 and CDR2: MDHEN, SYDVKM. J gave up 6 bases and V 7 bases, and 9 bases lay outside the gene matches. This CDR3 spans 14 amino acids. CDR3 residues: CASITGGLVDGYTF. CDR3 DNA sequence: TGTGCCAGCATCACAGGGGGCCTCGTCGATGGCTACACCTTC.

This chain joins TRBV6-4 and TRBJ2-1, with a tentative D call TRBD2 (7 bases). There are 14 residues in the CDR3. Trimming cost V 2 bases and J 7 bases, with 12 bases left between them. The germline gives CDR1 MRHNA, CDR2 SNTAGT. The CDR3 sequence: CASSDGGAGNEQFF. The DNA of the CDR3 is TGTGCCAGCAGTGACGGGGGGGCAGGGAATGAGCAGTTCTTC.

The V and J genes are TRBV7-9 and TRBJ1-5; D gene ambiguous. CDR1 SEHNR and CDR2 FQNEAQ come from the germline V gene (reference sequence). The V and J ends lost 1 base and 5 bases respectively, with 18 bases between them. This CDR3 is 17 amino acids long. The CDR3 sequence is CASSLVGDWQADQPQHF. As DNA, the CDR3 is TGTGCCAGCAGCTTAGTGGGTGACTGGCAAGCGGATCAGCCCCAGCATTTT.

This chain uses TRBV2 with TRBJ1-3, with 8 bases matching TRBD1. This CDR3 spans 17 amino acids. V trimming: 3 bases; J trimming: 2 bases; junction bases outside the gene matches: 9. The germline gives CDR1 SNHLY, CDR2 FYNNEI. Written as DNA, the CDR3 is TGTGCCAGCAGTGATAGTGGCAGGGGGCCCCCTGGAAACACCATATATTTT. Translated: CASSDSGRGPPGNTIYF. The whole variable domain, remainder taken from reference TRBV2 and TRBJ1-3, is EPEVTQTPSHQVTQMGQEVILRCVPISNHLYFYWYRQILGQKVEFLVSFYNNEISEKSEIFDDQFSVERPDGSNFTLKIRSTKLEDSAMYFCASSDSGRGPPGNTIYFGEGSWLTVV.

The rearrangement links TRBV27 to TRBJ1-6; weak D call: TRBD1 (5 bases). This CDR3 comprises 17 residues. Trimming took off 1 base at V and 0 bases at J, with 10 bases between the two ends. CDR1 MNHEY and CDR2 SMNVEV come from the germline V gene (reference sequence). CDR3 residues: CASSLWDSSSYNSPLHF. As DNA, the CDR3 is TGTGCCAGCAGTTTATGGGACTCCAGCTCCTATAATTCACCCCTCCACTTT.

This chain links TRBV7-9 with TRBJ1-1; the D is unclear. V was clipped by 5 bases and J by 4 bases, with 14 bases between them. The CDR3 length is 14 residues. CDR1 and CDR2 (germline): SEHNR, FQNEAQ (reference sequence). The CDR3 bases are TGTGCCAGCAGCGCCGGATTGGGAGGCACTGAAGCTTTCTTT. Translated, it gives CASSAGLGGTEAFF.